Following are 27 T cell receptor beta chains from one sample sequenced in a study of cytomegalovirus exposure and HLA in healthy donors. Sequencing was performed with immunoSEQ multiplex PCR; in TCRdb, only in-frame clones are kept and a portion is missing. This table has approximately 200,000 clones, around 90% appearing once. The sequencing input was PBMCs. Receptor source: a woman younger than 30 in good health and CMV-seronegative.

The V call is TRBV29-1, the J call TRBJ2-7; 11 bases match TRBD2. The length of the CDR3 is 13 residues. Germline CDR1 SQVTM, CDR2 ANQGSEA. V shed 4 bases, J shed 4 bases, and the junction held 3 bases outside the gene matches. CDR3 coding DNA: TGCAGCGTTGTAGCGGGGGGGATATACGAGCAGTACTTC. It specifies CSVVAGGIYEQYF.

This clone was counted once. The chain combines TRBV7-2 with TRBJ2-1; 11 bases map to TRBD2. This CDR3 is 13 amino acids long. Trimming took 5 bases from V and 13 from J; bases not matched to a gene: 7. CDR1 is SGHTA, CDR2 FQGNSA, per germline. Written as DNA, the CDR3 is TGTGCCAGCAGCCTTAGCGGGAGGGCCAAACAGTTCTTC. Translated, it gives CASSLSGRAKQFF.

The J gene is TRBJ2-7, the V gene TRBV28; possibly TRBD2 for D (6 bases). CDR3 length: 16 amino acids. V lost 7 bases to trimming and J lost 5 bases, with 24 bases between them. Germline loops: CDR1 MDHEN, CDR2 SYDVKM. The DNA for the CDR3 is TGTGCCAGCACAGTGGCGGGGTCAGGGCACTGGAACGAGCAGTACTTC. Translated: CASTVAGSGHWNEQYF.

This chain's CDR3 is CASSLGGDRGYEQYF. CDR3 DNA: TGCGCCAGCAGCTTGGGCGGGGACAGGGGCTACGAGCAGTACTTC. The rearrangement links TRBV5-1 to TRBJ2-7, with 10 bases matching TRBD1. The germline V gene encodes CDR1 SGHRS and CDR2 YFSETQ. This CDR3 region has 15 residues. The V and J ends lost 0 bases and 3 bases, in that order; junction bases with no gene match: 3.

As for this clone: The same CDR3 arises from other DNA sequences in this sample as well. The chain couples TRBV6-5 to TRBJ1-5; 7 bases are a match to TRBD1. The CDR3 spans 14 residues. Per the germline V gene, CDR1 is MNHEY and CDR2 is SVGAGI. V lost 5 bases and J lost 2; bases outside the gene matches: 3. CDR3 sequence (DNA): TGTGCCAGCAGTCGGACAGGCCGCAATCAGCCCCAGCATTTT. This sequence encodes CASSRTGRNQPQHF.

CDR3 coding DNA: TGCGCCAGCAGCCAAGATGGGCCCTACGAGCAGTACTTC. This sequence encodes CASSQDGPYEQYF. V is TRBV4-1 and J is TRBJ2-7; D is unclear. Trimming took off 0 bases at V and 2 bases at J, with 5 bases between the two ends. The CDR3 spans 13 residues. Germline CDR1 MGHRA, CDR2 YSYEKL.

A single count supports this clone. The chain employs TRBV10-3 and TRBJ2-3; D ambiguous. V was shortened by 11 bases and J by 1 base, with 16 bases between the two germline ends. This CDR3 is built from 14 residues. Germline CDR1 and CDR2: ENHRY and SYGVKD. The CDR3 spells CAPPGEICTDTQYF. The CDR3 region has the DNA TGTGCCCCCCCCGGTGAGATCTGCACAGATACGCAGTATTTT.

The V and J genes are TRBV30 and TRBJ2-7, with D unresolved. The germline V gene has CDR1 GTSNPN and CDR2 SVGIG (reference sequence). The CDR3 covers 10 residues. V lost 3 bases, J lost 7 bases, and 7 bases lay in between. The CDR3 nucleotides read TGTGCCTGGAGCCTCGGGGAGCAGTACTTC. It specifies CAWSLGEQYF.

The V gene is TRBV18, the J gene TRBJ2-7; TRBD2 aligns across 9 bases. CDR1 and CDR2 (germline): KGHSH, LQKENI. V shed 0 bases and J 6 bases; nucleotides not matched to a gene: 9. The CDR3 is 16 residues long. In DNA form, the CDR3 reads TGTGCCAGCTCACCACCGGTGGCGGGAGGGCGCGGCGAGCAGTACTTC. Protein sequence: CASSPPVAGGRGEQYF. The variable domain in full, completed from reference TRBV18 and TRBJ2-7, reads NAGVMQNPRHLVRRRGQEARLRCSPMKGHSHVYWYRQLPEEGLKFMVYLQKENIIDESGMPKERFSAEFPKEGPSILRIQQVVRGDSAAYFCASSPPVAGGRGEQYFGPGTRLTVT.

This clone turned up a few times. The same CDR3 also results from other DNA sequences found in this sample. This chain joins TRBV18 and TRBJ2-7; D is perhaps TRBD1 (6 bases). The germline V and J ends were trimmed by 3 bases and 0 bases, with 12 bases remaining between them. This CDR3 has 15 residues. The germline V gene has CDR1 KGHSH and CDR2 LQKENI. CDR3 in DNA: TGTGCCAGCTCACCCGGGACACAGAGCTCCTACGAGCAGTACTTC. Amino acid sequence: CASSPGTQSSYEQYF.

This sequence joins TRBV7-6 and TRBJ2-5, with TRBD1 identical over 7 bases. The CDR3 sequence is 14 residues long. Germline V gene lookup returns CDR1 SGHVS and CDR2 FNYEAQ. J gave up 5 bases and V 3 bases, and 6 bases lay outside the gene matches. The CDR3 DNA reads as TGTGCCAGCAGCTTTGCTCTCAGGGGGGAGACCCAGTACTTC. It specifies CASSFALRGETQYF.

The chain joins TRBV5-8 to TRBJ2-3, with D possibly TRBD2 on 6 matching bases. The CDR3 is 16 amino acids. The germline V and J ends were trimmed by 5 bases and 1 base, with 17 bases remaining between them. Germline lookup yields CDR1 SGHTS and CDR2 YDEGEE. The CDR3 protein is CASSLLAPRRTDTQYF. For the CDR3, the DNA is TGTGCCAGCAGTCTCCTAGCGCCCCGACGCACAGATACGCAGTATTTT.

This sequence joins TRBV29-1 and TRBJ1-4; D is unresolved. CDR1 and CDR2 (germline): SQVTM, ANQGSEA. The CDR3 has 16 residues. V shed 1 base and J shed 0 bases, with 12 bases lying between them. The CDR3 is CSVEGGRRATNEKLFF. CDR3 coding DNA: TGCAGCGTTGAAGGAGGCCGGAGAGCAACTAATGAAAAACTGTTTTTT.

The J gene is TRBJ2-7, the V gene TRBV29-1; maybe TRBD2 (6 bases). The germline V gene encodes CDR1 SQVTM and CDR2 ANQGSEA. This CDR3 has 15 residues. Trimming cost V 4 bases and J 7 bases, with 23 bases left between them. CDR3 amino acids: CSVASAAGRVREQYF. In DNA, the CDR3 is TGCAGCGTTGCATCTGCGGCGGGAAGAGTACGAGAGCAGTACTTC.

This chain joins TRBV21-1 and TRBJ1-1; the table's D gene call, TRBD1, was not cross checked with the DNA. TRBV21-1 corresponds to a pseudogene. The length of the CDR3 is 16 residues. The CDR3 here is CASSKDRGRKNTEAFF. In DNA form, the CDR3 reads TGTGCCAGCAGCAAAGACAGGGGGCGGAAGAACACTGAAGCTTTCTTT.

The rearrangement links TRBV27 to TRBJ2-7, with D perhaps TRBD1 (6 bases). This CDR3 comprises 14 residues. Germline CDR1 and CDR2: MNHEY and SMNVEV (reference sequence). V gave up 3 bases and J gave up 3 bases, with 12 bases separating them. The CDR3 protein is CASSLRTDVYEQYF. The DNA of the CDR3 is TGTGCCAGCAGTTTGAGGACAGATGTCTACGAGCAGTACTTC.

This rearrangement joins TRBV6-1 to TRBJ1-2, with a tentative D call TRBD1 (6 bases). Germline V CDR1 and CDR2: MNHNS, SASEGT. V dropped 1 base and J dropped 4 bases, with 13 bases sitting between them. This CDR3 spans 15 amino acids. In nucleotides, the CDR3 is TGTGCCAGCAGTGAAGGAGTAGGGGGTCCCTATGGCTACACCTTC. Its translation is CASSEGVGGPYGYTF.

This sequence joins TRBV5-3 and TRBJ2-1; 8 bases are a match to TRBD2. TRBV5-3 is designated an ORF whose function remains uncertain. With 4 bases clipped from V and 8 bases from J, the junction kept 5 bases outside the gene matches. The CDR3 has 13 amino acids. Here the CDR3 reads CARSPGTSYEQFF. CDR3 DNA sequence: TGTGCCAGAAGCCCAGGGACTAGTTATGAGCAGTTCTTC.

The chain combines TRBV9 with TRBJ2-7; no clear D gene. V gave up 4 bases and J gave up 0 bases, with 11 bases separating them. Per the germline V gene, CDR1 is SGDLS and CDR2 is YYNGEE. The CDR3 runs 14 residues. The CDR3 nucleotides are TGTGCCAGCAGCCCATCCCTCGGCTCCTACGAGCAGTACTTC. Protein product: CASSPSLGSYEQYF.

This chain uses TRBV7-8 with TRBJ2-2, with D maybe TRBD2 (5 bases). This CDR3 comprises 15 residues. The germline CDR1 and CDR2 sequences are SGHVS and FQNEAQ. Trimming took 0 bases from V and 9 from J, leaving 14 bases between them. CDR3 residues: CASSLADSTGRELFF. The CDR3 DNA reads as TGTGCCAGCAGCTTAGCGGACTCAACCGGGAGGGAGCTGTTTTTT. The full variable domain, in which reference TRBV7-8 and TRBJ2-2 provide the parts outside the CDR3, is GAGVSQSPRYKVAKRGQDVALRCDPISGHVSLFWYQQALGQGPEFLTYFQNEAQLDKSGLPSDRFFAERPEGSVSTLKIQRTQQEDSAVYLCASSLADSTGRELFFGEGSRLTVL.

This chain joins TRBV11-2 and TRBJ2-1; 9 nucleotides agree with TRBD1. Germline trimming cut 3 bases from V and 7 bases from J; bases unmatched to any gene: 7. Germline V gives CDR1 SGHAT, CDR2 FQNNGV. This CDR3 spans 15 amino acids. CDR3 in amino acids: CASSFDGTGWNEQFF. The CDR3 DNA reads TGTGCCAGCAGCTTTGACGGGACAGGGTGGAATGAGCAGTTCTTC. Full variable domain (outside the CDR3, taken from reference TRBV11-2 and TRBJ2-1): EAGVAQSPRYKIIEKRQSVAFWCNPISGHATLYWYQQILGQGPKLLIQFQNNGVVDDSQLPKDRFSAERLKGVDSTLKIQPAKLEDSAVYLCASSFDGTGWNEQFFGPGTRLTVL.

The chain's CDR3 is CASSRSGRPQDEQFF. In DNA form, the CDR3 reads TGTGCCAGCAGCCGTAGCGGGAGACCTCAGGATGAGCAGTTCTTC. The chain uses TRBV7-9 and TRBJ2-1; 9 positions match TRBD2. The CDR3 covers 15 residues. From germline, CDR1 is SEHNR and CDR2 FQNEAQ (reference sequence). The trim removed 5 bases at V and 8 bases at J, leaving 10 bases unmatched. The variable domain in full, completed from reference TRBV7-9 and TRBJ2-1, reads DTGVSQNPRHKITKRGQNVTFRCDPISEHNRLYWYRQTLGQGPEFLTYFQNEAQLEKSRLLSDRFSAERPKGSFSTLEIQRTEQGDSAMYLCASSRSGRPQDEQFFGPGTRLTVL.

The V gene is TRBV19, the J gene TRBJ2-7; 9 bases align to TRBD1. J lost 2 bases, V lost 4 bases, and 9 bases had no gene match. This CDR3 comprises 16 residues. Germline-derived CDR1 and CDR2 are LNHDA and SQIVND (reference sequence). The CDR3 nucleotides read TGTGCCAGTAGTAAAGAACAAGGGACAGGGACCTACGAGCAGTACTTC. This encodes CASSKEQGTGTYEQYF. Drawing the rest from reference TRBV19 and TRBJ2-7, the complete variable domain is DGGITQSPKYLFRKEGQNVTLSCEQNLNHDAMYWYRQDPGQGLRLIYYSQIVNDFQKGDIAEGYSVSREKKESFPLTVTSAQKNPTAFYLCASSKEQGTGTYEQYFGPGTRLTVT.

This clone was counted a single time. The rearrangement uses TRBV15 and TRBJ2-2; tentative D call: TRBD2 (5 bases). The CDR3 spans 17 residues. V shed 0 bases and J shed 1 base, with 12 bases lying between them. Looked up from germline, CDR1 is LNHNV and CDR2 is YYDKDF (reference sequence). CDR3 region: CATSRDRRAGNTGELFF. The CDR3 DNA sequence: TGTGCCACCAGCAGAGATCGGCGGGCCGGGAACACCGGGGAGCTGTTTTTT.

J is TRBJ2-7 and V is TRBV27; 10 positions match TRBD1. CDR3 length: 14 amino acids. J was trimmed by 3 bases and V by 6 bases; bases with no gene match: 5. From germline, CDR1 is MNHEY and CDR2 SMNVEV (reference sequence). The CDR3 reads CASRTGGVIYEQYF. The CDR3 nucleotides read TGTGCCAGCAGGACAGGGGGCGTAATCTACGAGCAGTACTTC.

V and J are TRBV28 and TRBJ2-1; 9 nucleotides agree with TRBD2. The trim removed 2 bases at V and 5 bases at J, leaving 1 base unmatched. Germline V gives CDR1 MDHEN, CDR2 SYDVKM. This CDR3 contains 14 residues. The CDR3 coding sequence is TGTGCCAGCAGTTTAAGCGGGAGGAACAATGAGCAGTTCTTC. It is translated as CASSLSGRNNEQFF.

The chain carries TRBV4-1 and TRBJ2-7; a weak D match, TRBD1 (6 bases). Germline CDR1 is MGHRA and CDR2 is YSYEKL. This CDR3 spans 13 amino acids. V lost 6 bases, J lost 4 bases, and 13 bases lay in between. CDR3 nucleotides: TGCGCCAGCAGGGGGGCCGGTAATTACGAGCAGTACTTC. Translation gives CASRGAGNYEQYF.